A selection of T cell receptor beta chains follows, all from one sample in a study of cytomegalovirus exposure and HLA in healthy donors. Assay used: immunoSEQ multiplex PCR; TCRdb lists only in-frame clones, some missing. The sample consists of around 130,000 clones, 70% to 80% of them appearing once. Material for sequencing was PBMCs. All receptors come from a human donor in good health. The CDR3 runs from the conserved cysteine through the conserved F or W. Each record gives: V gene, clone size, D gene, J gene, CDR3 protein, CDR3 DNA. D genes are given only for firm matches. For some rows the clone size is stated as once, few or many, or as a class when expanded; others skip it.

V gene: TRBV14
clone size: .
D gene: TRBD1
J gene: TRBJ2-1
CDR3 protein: CASSKGQGLGGRMNEQFF
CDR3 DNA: TGTGCCAGCAGCAAAGGACAGGGCCTAGGTGGCCGCATGAATGAGCAGTTCTTC

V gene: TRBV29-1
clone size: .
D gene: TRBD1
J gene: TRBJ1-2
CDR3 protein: CSVGTGVGYGYTF
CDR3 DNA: TGCAGCGTGGGGACAGGGGTAGGCTATGGCTACACCTTC

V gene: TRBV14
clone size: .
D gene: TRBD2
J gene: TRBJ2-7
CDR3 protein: CASSENPASGRRGEQYF
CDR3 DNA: TGTGCCAGCAGCGAAAACCCAGCCAGCGGGAGACGGGGCGAGCAGTACTTC

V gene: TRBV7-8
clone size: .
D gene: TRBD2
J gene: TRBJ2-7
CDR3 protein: CASSIGLATYEQYF
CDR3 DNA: TGTGCCAGCAGCATCGGACTAGCGACCTACGAGCAGTACTTC

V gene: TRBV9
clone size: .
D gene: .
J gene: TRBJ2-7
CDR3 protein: CASSVDPTRPYEQYF
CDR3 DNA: TGTGCCAGCAGCGTAGATCCGACTAGGCCCTACGAGCAGTACTTC

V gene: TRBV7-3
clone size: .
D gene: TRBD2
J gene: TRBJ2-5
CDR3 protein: CASSLQAGGETQYF
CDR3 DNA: TGTGCCAGCAGCTTGCAAGCGGGGGGAGAGACCCAGTACTTC

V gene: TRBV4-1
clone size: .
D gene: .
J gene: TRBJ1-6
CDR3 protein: CASSQYGRSSGNSLLHF
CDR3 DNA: TGCGCCAGCAGCCAATATGGCAGGAGCTCGGGGAATTCACTCCTCCACTTT

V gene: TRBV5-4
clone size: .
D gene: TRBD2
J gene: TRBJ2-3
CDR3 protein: CASSGHFSLAGDTDTQYF
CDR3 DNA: TGTGCCAGCAGCGGGCATTTTTCCCTAGCGGGGGACACAGATACGCAGTATTTT

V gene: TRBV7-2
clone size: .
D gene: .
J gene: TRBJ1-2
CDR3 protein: CASSVSYGYTF
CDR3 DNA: TGTGCCAGCAGCGTATCCTATGGCTACACCTTC

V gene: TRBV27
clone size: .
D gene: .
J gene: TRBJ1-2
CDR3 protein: CASSSHTSNYGYTF
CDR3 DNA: TGTGCCAGCAGTTCACACACCTCTAACTATGGCTACACCTTC

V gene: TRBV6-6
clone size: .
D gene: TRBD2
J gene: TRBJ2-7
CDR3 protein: CASRELAGKGYEQYF
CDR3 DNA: TGTGCCAGCCGCGAACTAGCGGGGAAAGGGTACGAGCAGTACTTC

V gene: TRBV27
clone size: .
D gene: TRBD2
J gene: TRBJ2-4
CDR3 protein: CASSLDGRVAKNIQYF
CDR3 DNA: TGTGCCAGCAGTTTAGACGGGAGGGTCGCCAAAAACATTCAGTACTTC

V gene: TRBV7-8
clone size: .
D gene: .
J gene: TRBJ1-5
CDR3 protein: CASSQTLNFGQSNQPQHF
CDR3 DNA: TGTGCCAGCAGCCAGACCCTTAATTTCGGACAGAGCAATCAGCCCCAGCATTTT

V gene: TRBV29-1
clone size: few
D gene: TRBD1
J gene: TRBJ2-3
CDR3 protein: CSVEWLGQGFPDTQYF
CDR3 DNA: TGCAGCGTTGAATGGCTTGGACAGGGTTTCCCAGATACGCAGTATTTT

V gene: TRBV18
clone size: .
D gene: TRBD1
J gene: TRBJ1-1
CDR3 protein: CASSPDRGKNTEAFF
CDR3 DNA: TGTGCCAGCTCACCGGACAGGGGCAAGAACACTGAAGCTTTCTTT

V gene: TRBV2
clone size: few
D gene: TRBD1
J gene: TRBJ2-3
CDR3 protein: CASTHRGLADTQYF
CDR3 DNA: TGTGCCAGCACGCACAGGGGGCTCGCAGATACGCAGTATTTT

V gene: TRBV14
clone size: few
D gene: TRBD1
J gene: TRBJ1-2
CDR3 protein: CASRPTGTGDPYGYTF
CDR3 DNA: TGTGCCAGCAGACCCACCGGGACAGGGGATCCCTATGGCTACACCTTC

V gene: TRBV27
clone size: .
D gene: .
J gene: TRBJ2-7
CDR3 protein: CASSHGSTYEQYF
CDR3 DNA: TGTGCCAGCAGTCACGGGTCCACCTACGAGCAGTACTTC

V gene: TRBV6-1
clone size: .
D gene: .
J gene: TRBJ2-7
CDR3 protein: CASSEGGPYEQYF
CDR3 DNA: TGTGCCAGCAGTGAAGGAGGGCCATACGAGCAGTACTTC

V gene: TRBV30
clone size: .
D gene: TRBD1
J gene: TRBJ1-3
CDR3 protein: CAWAGTGTSGNTIYF
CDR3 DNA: TGTGCCTGGGCGGGGACAGGGACCTCTGGAAACACCATATATTTT

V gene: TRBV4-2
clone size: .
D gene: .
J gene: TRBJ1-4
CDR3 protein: CASSQGGVGEKLFF
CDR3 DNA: TGTGCCAGCAGCCAAGGGGGGGTAGGGGAAAAACTGTTTTTT

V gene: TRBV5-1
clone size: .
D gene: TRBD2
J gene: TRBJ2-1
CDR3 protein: CASRAGPSGGTNEQFF
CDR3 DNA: TGCGCCAGCAGGGCCGGGCCTAGCGGGGGCACCAATGAGCAGTTCTTC

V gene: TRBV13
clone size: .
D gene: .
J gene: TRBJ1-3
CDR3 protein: CASTERGAGNTIYF
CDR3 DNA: TGTGCCAGCACCGAAAGGGGTGCAGGAAACACCATATATTTT

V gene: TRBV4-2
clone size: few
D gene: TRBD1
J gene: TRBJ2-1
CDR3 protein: CATGQDPALSNEQFF
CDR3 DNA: TGTGCCACAGGACAGGACCCCGCCCTCAGCAATGAGCAGTTCTTC

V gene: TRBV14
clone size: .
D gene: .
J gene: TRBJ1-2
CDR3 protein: CASSQGTGYTF
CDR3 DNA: TGTGCCAGCAGCCAAGGGACAGGCTACACCTTC

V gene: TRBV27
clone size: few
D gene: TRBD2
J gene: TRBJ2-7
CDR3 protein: CASSTTGLAGGDEQYF
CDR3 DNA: TGTGCCAGCAGTACCACGGGACTAGCGGGAGGAGACGAGCAGTACTTC

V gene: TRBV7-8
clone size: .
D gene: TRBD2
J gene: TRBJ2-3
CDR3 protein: CASSLRLAGRDTDTQYF
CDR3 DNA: TGTGCCAGCAGCCTTCGACTAGCGGGAAGGGACACAGATACGCAGTATTTT

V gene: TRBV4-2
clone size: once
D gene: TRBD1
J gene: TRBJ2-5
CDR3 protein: CASSQEPTGEETQYF
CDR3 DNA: TGTGCCAGCAGCCAAGAACCCACAGGGGAAGAGACCCAGTACTTC

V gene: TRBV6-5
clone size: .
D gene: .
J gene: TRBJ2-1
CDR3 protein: CASSYSTRNEQFF
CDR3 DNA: TGTGCCAGCAGTTACTCGACTCGGAATGAGCAGTTCTTC

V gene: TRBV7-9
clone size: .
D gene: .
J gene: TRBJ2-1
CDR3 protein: CASSPLKKGLGYNEQFF
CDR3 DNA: TGTGCCAGCAGCCCTTTAAAAAAGGGGCTGGGGTACAATGAGCAGTTCTTC

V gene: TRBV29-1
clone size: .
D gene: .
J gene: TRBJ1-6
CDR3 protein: CSVPPRSRDNSPLHF
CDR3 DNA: TGCAGCGTCCCCCCACGTTCGAGGGATAATTCACCCCTCCACTTT

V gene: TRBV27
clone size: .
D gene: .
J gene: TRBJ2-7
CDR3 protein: CASSFGVAVYEQYF
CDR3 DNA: TGTGCCAGCAGTTTTGGAGTAGCGGTATACGAGCAGTACTTC

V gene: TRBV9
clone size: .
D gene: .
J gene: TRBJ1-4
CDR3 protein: CASSMGNVRVNEKLFF
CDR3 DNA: TGTGCCAGCAGCATGGGGAACGTCAGGGTGAATGAAAAACTGTTTTTT

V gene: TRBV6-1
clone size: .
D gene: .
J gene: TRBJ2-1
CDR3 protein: CASGRSGGGNEQFF
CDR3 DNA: TGTGCCAGCGGGAGGTCGGGAGGGGGCAACGAGCAGTTCTTC

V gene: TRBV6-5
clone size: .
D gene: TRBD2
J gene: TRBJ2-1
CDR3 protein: CASSYHLVGGAGEQFF
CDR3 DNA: TGTGCCAGCAGTTACCACTTAGTGGGAGGGGCCGGTGAGCAGTTCTTC

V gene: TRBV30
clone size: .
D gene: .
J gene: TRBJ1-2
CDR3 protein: CAWRAGGVDGYTF
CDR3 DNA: TGTGCCTGGAGGGCGGGTGGGGTAGATGGCTACACCTTC

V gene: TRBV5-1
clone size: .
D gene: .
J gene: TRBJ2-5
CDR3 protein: CASSLPHSNRETQYF
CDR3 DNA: TGCGCCAGCAGCTTGCCCCACTCGAACCGGGAGACCCAGTACTTC

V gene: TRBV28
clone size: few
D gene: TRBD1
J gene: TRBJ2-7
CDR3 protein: CASSSPWDPRGRYEQYF
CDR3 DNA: TGTGCCAGCAGTTCCCCATGGGACCCCAGGGGGCGGTACGAGCAGTACTTC

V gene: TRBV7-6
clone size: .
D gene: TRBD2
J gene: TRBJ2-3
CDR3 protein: CASSLAIPGGGTDTQYF
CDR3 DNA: TGTGCCAGCAGCTTAGCGATTCCGGGAGGCGGTACAGATACGCAGTATTTT

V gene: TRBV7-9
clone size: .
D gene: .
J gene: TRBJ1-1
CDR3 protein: CSSSLASTSYRLREAFF
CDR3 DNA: TGTTCCAGCAGCTTAGCGTCCACTTCCTACAGGTTACGGGAAGCTTTCTTT

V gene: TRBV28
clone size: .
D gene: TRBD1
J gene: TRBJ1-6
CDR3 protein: CASGPGQVFSPLHF
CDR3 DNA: TGTGCGAGCGGTCCGGGACAGGTTTTTTCACCCCTCCACTTT

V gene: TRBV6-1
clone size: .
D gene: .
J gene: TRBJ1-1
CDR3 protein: CASSETQDTEAFF
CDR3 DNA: TGTGCCAGCAGTGAAACCCAGGACACTGAAGCTTTCTTT

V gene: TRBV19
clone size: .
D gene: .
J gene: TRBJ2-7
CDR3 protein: CASSIGWTGAGSSYEQYF
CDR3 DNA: TGTGCCAGTAGTATAGGTTGGACAGGTGCGGGGAGCTCCTACGAGCAGTACTTC

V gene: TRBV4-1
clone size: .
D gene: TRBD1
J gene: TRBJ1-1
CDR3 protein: CASSQAGGGSEAFF
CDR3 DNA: TGCGCCAGCAGCCAAGCAGGGGGCGGTTCTGAAGCTTTCTTT

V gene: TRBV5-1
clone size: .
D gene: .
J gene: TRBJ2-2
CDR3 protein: CASTAGPRGTGELFF
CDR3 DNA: TGCGCCAGCACTGCGGGGCCCAGAGGAACCGGGGAGCTGTTTTTT

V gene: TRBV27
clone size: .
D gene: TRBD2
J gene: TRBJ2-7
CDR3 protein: CASSPLAGGEPYEQYF
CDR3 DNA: TGTGCCAGCAGCCCACTAGCGGGAGGGGAGCCCTACGAGCAGTACTTC

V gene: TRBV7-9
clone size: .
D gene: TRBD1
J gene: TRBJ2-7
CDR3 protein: CSSSSLRDSSYEQYF
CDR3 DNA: TGTTCCAGCAGCTCGCTCCGGGACAGTTCCTACGAGCAGTACTTC

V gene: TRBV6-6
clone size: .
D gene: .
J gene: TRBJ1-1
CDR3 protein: CASSYSVVLSEAFF
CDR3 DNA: TGTGCCAGCAGTTACTCGGTGGTACTATCTGAAGCTTTCTTT

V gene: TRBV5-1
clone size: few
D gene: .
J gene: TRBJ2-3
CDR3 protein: CASSRSGTGVGDTQYF
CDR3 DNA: TGCGCCAGCAGCCGGAGCGGGACAGGAGTGGGAGATACGCAGTATTTT

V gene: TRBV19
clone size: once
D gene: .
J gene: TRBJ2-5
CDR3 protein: CASSTGGKAGETQYF
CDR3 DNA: TGTGCCAGTAGTACTGGAGGGAAGGCTGGAGAGACCCAGTACTTC

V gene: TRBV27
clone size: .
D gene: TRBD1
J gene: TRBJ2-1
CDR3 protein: CASSPRLGQGAYNEQFF
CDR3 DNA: TGTGCCAGCAGTCCAAGGTTGGGACAGGGGGCCTACAATGAGCAGTTCTTC

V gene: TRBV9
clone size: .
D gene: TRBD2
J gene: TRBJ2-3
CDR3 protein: CASSPRLSSGGRKDTQYF
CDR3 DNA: TGTGCCAGCAGCCCACGACTCTCTAGCGGGGGGCGAAAAGATACGCAGTATTTT

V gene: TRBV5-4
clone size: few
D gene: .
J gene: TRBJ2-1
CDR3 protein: CASSRGIINEQFF
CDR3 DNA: TGTGCCAGCAGCCGGGGTATTATTAATGAGCAGTTCTTC

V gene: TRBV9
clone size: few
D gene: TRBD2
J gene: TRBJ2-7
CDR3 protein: CASSVGGTTAYEQYF
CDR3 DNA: TGTGCCAGCAGCGTAGGTGGGACTACTGCCTACGAGCAGTACTTC